This TCR beta chain was identified during a study of cytomegalovirus exposure and HLA in healthy donors (dated by TCRdb to 2016 to 2017). As for the study more broadly: An earlier analysis of some 600 of the donors reported 250 to 300 Gb of sequence data and around 100 million unique TCR beta sequences obtained from about 170 million T cells. In a later genetic analysis, genome-wide SNP genotypes for 398 of the 666 donors were used, and that subset was treated as a discovery cohort. The number of donors typed differed by locus, with 629-630 for A, B, C, DRB1 and DQB1, 522 for DQA1, over 600 for DPA1, and approximately 470 for DPB1. The study aimed to test whether cataloging public T cell receptors could reveal signatures of past pathogen exposure. Among the roughly 390 genotyped donors, about 85% belonged to the genetic ancestry cluster associated with self-reported Caucasian donors. About 280 gigabases of sequencing data and 70 million to 100 million unique TCR sequences made up an early release that covered 500 to 650 HLA-typed donors. Among roughly 400 genotyped donors of the cohort, an average of roughly 230,000 unique TCR beta nucleotide sequences was sequenced per donor, of which 15% to 20% were non-productive. The study used immunosequencing to profile the T cell repertoires of 600 to 850 subjects and linked those repertoires to cytomegalovirus serostatus. In an earlier analysis of a few hundred of the donors, high-throughput TCR beta sequencing was used to judge whether each TCR beta V gene segment behaved as functional or pseudogenic. In the later analysis, no new phenotypic data were used to find candidate immune exposures; instead, reliance was placed on TCR beta sequences and their occurrence across donors. High-throughput TCR immunosequencing, statistical association of individual TCRs with disease status, and machine learning were combined to predict cytomegalovirus infection status. Four or five DR-DQ haplotypes were treated as single units for association and clustering because of strong linkage in the cohort. A later analysis re-examined previously published TCR beta repertoires from just over 650 donors and added high-resolution HLA genotyping to investigate patterns of TCR occurrence. Class I and class II HLA loci were covered by the typing at four-digit resolution. Donor age, sex, ethnicity and CMV serostatus were collected together with the repertoire data. A separate validation cohort of roughly 130 different subjects was used in addition to the roughly 700-subject first cohort. All discovery cohort repertoires had been generated using a single sequencing platform.

Library method: the immunoSEQ multiplex PCR assay. A mixture of 60 forward primers for TCR Vbeta segments and 13 reverse primers for TCR Jbeta segments was used in the multiplex PCR. The CDR3 region of rearranged TCR beta genes was amplified from genomic DNA by a multiplex PCR assay. The amplified TCR beta libraries were sequenced on the Illumina HiSeq System as 87-base-pair reads. As for the original processing: Across the 600 to 700 repertoires, a later analysis counted 78 million or so unique TCR beta chains, 9.5 million to 13 million of which were shared by at least two donors. A nearest-neighbor algorithm error-corrected the raw reads and collapsed the reads into unique sequences, merging closely related sequences to remove PCR and sequencing errors. Alignment of CDR3 sequences to IMGT reference sequences was used to assign V, D and J gene segments. Each retained sequence needed at least a six-nucleotide match to both a V gene segment and a J gene segment. A rearrangement was called productive if the CDR3 had no stop codons and remained in frame with V and J, and every other rearrangement was called non-productive. CDR3 was defined by IMGT convention, running from the second conserved V-encoded cysteine to the conserved J-encoded phenylalanine. The earlier analysis of some 540 of the donors excluded any sequence lacking an unambiguous match to a single V gene segment. In an earlier analysis of approximately 590 of the donors, V segments were called functional above 56.7% productive rearrangements and were called segregating when the between-donor standard deviation exceeded 5%. A statistical classification framework was built for diagnosing cytomegalovirus status from the catalog of TCR beta chain sequences. In a later analysis, V and J genes were assigned by comparing TCR nucleotide sequences against IMGT/GENE-DB human TR gene sequences. In a later analysis, CDR3 sequences and most-parsimonious VDJ recombination scenarios were assigned using the TCRdist pipeline. In a later analysis, every TCR beta chain was defined by the combination of its CDR3 amino acid sequence and its V-gene family, and reads without a unique V-gene family were dropped. In a later analysis, 450 to 600 highly shared, low-generation-probability nucleotide sequences were removed to address suspected cross-contamination and a sequencing artifact. For each public chain, a later analysis derived a clonal expansion index from normalized ranks of inferred template counts within each repertoire. A later analysis computed generation probabilities with a VDJ recombination model fitted to out-of-frame rearrangements, and checked the results against IGoR. Hypergeometric tests were used in a later analysis to score TCR-TCR, TCR-HLA and TCR-CMV co-occurrence, with a repertoire-size bias correction applied to the TCR pairs. False discovery rates were estimated in a later analysis by permuting HLA or CMV assignments 20 times. A later analysis grouped co-occurring TCRs with DBSCAN, adding TCRdist sequence similarity when clustering within HLA-allele-positive subsets. Repertoires with fewer than 30,000 or more than 120,000 public chains were left out of co-occurrence clustering, as were a handful of repertoires with anomalous nucleotide sharing. The immuneACCESS repertoire file appears here via TCRdb, limited to in-frame rearrangements. These files lack a portion of the clones; in checked studies, under half of the deficit traces to unresolved V genes, and the cause of the others is not known. Clone size and V and J calls were adopted from that table, with D and trimming inferred from the DNA. Counted in this sample were roughly 130,000 clones; 81% of them appeared once. About 0.74% of the sample is in the top ten clones.

As to this clone: This receptor's antigen is unknown. Base qualities were left out, and no much larger clone turns up one base away.

What the study reported, not specific to this receptor: In vitro tests confirmed that a few of the cytomegalovirus-associated TCR beta chains recognize cytomegalovirus antigens. Roughly uniform sequencing depth across donors was assumed in presence/absence analyses, although this assumption may not hold. Most TCR sequences were seen in very few donors, while some public TCRs were found in many individuals. The authors suggested that the approach could potentially be extended to other disease states and immunological phenotypes. Broadly in line with IMGT annotations, most TCR beta V segments showed up in productive rearrangements about 87% or about 30% of the time in an earlier analysis of approximately 600 of the donors. A later genetic analysis reported fewer N-insertions in productive TCRs among donors in an Asian-associated ancestry cluster than the roughly 640-donor mean. Compared with equally common non-associated chains, HLA-associated TCR beta chains in a later analysis were more clonally expanded and had lower generation probabilities. Only TCR beta chains were sequenced in this cohort, and the absence of alpha or paired-chain data limited detectable features. According to a later analysis, parvovirus B19, influenza, CMV and Epstein-Barr virus appeared linked to several top co-occurrence clusters. A later analysis associated 15,000 to 20,000 TCR beta sequences with specific HLA alleles at a false discovery rate of 0.05. The classifier was reported to diagnose cytomegalovirus status with high specificity and sensitivity in both the original cohort and the validation cohort. CMV serostatus was the only immune exposure information available for the cohort. The study listed 170 or so TCR beta chains as associated with cytomegalovirus. A further reported finding was that TCR beta sequences accurately predicted the HLA-A and HLA-B alleles for most subjects in the first cohort. Linkage disequilibrium might explain the correlated functional status among segregating V segments, but an unknown experimental factor could not be excluded. The earlier analysis of around 600 of the donors excluded around 17 rarely observed V segments, including chromosome 9 orphons, because counts were too low. The sequencing pipeline was judged likely to have produced a cluster of highly shared sequence variants as a technical artifact. HLA typing was unavailable for some donors at each locus, so association tests used only the typed subset. Strong co-occurrence of HLA alleles, especially DR and DQ, made assigning TCR associations to individual alleles difficult. Because the 87-base-pair reads could not distinguish some IMGT-functional V segments, including TRBV6-2 and TRBV6-3, those segments were excluded. A later genetic analysis associated a missense DCLRE1C variant with V-gene and J-gene trimming of TCR beta chains, and an independent cohort replicated the association. According to a later analysis, most CMV-associated TCR beta chains appeared to be HLA-restricted, and the HLA associations seemed to be driven largely by CMV exposure. According to a later analysis, TCR association rates differed among HLA loci, with DRB1 alleles showing the most associated TCRs and HLA-C alleles showing the fewest.

V loses 0 bases, J loses 2 bases, and the germline ends lie 8 bases apart. CDR1 and CDR2 (SGHTS, YDEGEE) derive from the germline V gene. The CDR3 measures 14 amino acids from cysteine to phenylalanine. The retained sequence is limited to the CDR3, 42 bases, with the frame set at the first base. The cohort was made up of about 670 healthy bone marrow donors. At the time of sampling, all cohort members were nominally healthy, though unrecorded immune exposures were likely present. The donor tested CMV seronegative and was one of the 352 seronegative cohort members. Each donor provided a peripheral blood sample, and peripheral blood mononuclear cells were used for TCR beta sequencing. Genomic DNA was extracted from the blood cell samples with the Qiagen DNeasy Blood Extraction Kit.

This receptor was identified in a young man in good health and CMV-seronegative. Sequenced: PBMCs. The rearrangement joined TRBV5-8 to TRBJ1-2; no D segment can be confidently identified. The nucleotide sequence is given as TGTGCCAGCAGCTTGGGCAGACTGAACTATGGCTACACCTTC. It translates to CASSLGRLNYGYTF.